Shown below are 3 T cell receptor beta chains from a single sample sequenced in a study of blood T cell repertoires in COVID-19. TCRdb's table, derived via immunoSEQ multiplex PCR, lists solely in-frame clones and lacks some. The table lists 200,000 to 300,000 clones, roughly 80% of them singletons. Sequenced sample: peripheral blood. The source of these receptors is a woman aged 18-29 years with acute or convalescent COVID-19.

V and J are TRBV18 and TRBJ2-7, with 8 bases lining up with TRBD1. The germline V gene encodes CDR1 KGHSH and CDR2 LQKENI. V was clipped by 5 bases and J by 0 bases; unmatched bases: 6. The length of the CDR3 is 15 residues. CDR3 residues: CASSTRGQGSYEQYF. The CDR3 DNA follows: TGTGCCAGCTCAACGCGAGGACAGGGCTCCTACGAGCAGTACTTC.

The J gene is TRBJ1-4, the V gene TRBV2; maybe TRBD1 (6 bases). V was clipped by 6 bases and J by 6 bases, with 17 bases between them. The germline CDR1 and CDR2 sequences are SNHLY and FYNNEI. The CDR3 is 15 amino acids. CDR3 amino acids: CASRMAGGLDEKLFF. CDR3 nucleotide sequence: TGTGCCAGCAGGATGGCGGGGGGCCTGGATGAAAAACTGTTTTTT.

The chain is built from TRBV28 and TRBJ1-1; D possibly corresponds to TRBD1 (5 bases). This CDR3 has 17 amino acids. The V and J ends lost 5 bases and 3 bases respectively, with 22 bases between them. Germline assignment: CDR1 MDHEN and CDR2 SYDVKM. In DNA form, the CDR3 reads TGTGCCAGCAGTCGTACAGGCTTTTCTACCCAGTACACTGAAGCTTTCTTT. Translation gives CASSRTGFSTQYTEAFF.